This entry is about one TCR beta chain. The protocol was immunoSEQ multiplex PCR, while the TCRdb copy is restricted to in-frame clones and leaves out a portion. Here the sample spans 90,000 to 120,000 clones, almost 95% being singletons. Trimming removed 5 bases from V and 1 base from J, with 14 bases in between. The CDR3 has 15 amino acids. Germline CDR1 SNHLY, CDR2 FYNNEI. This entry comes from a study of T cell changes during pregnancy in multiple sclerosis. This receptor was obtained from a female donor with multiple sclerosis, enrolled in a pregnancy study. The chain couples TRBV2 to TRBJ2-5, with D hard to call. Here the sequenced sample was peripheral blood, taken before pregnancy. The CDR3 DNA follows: TGTGCCAGCAGTCCCCTCCACACGTTCCAAGAGACCCAGTACTTC. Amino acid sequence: CASSPLHTFQETQYF.